The present entry profiles one T cell receptor beta chain with its context. Authors' processing steps: Using reference gene primer amplification, nucleated cell counts were estimated. TCRdb's copy holds only in-frame clones and misses some; the assay was immunoSEQ multiplex PCR. D and trimming were read from the DNA, whereas the V and J calls and clone size are those reported in that table. The sample holds about 72,000 clones; roughly 86% are singletons and the top ten take roughly 13%. This sample is drawn from a study of blood T cell repertoires in COVID-19. Study context: Sites in the United States, Italy and Spain provided acute and convalescent COVID-19 samples. PBMCs, B-cell-depleted T cells, or T cells provided the cDNA or gDNA that made up the material.

The CDR3 has 14 amino acids. Germline CDR1 SGHVS, CDR2 FNYEAQ. V was shortened by 0 bases and J by 7 bases, with 13 bases between the two germline ends. This clonotype was sampled from an older woman with acute or convalescent COVID-19. Sequencing input: peripheral blood. This chain links TRBV7-6 with TRBJ2-7; the D gene is possibly TRBD2 (6 bases). The CDR3 DNA reads TGTGCCAGCAGCTTAGCGGGAGACAGCGGGGAGCAGTACTTC. It yields the protein CASSLAGDSGEQYF. The full variable domain, its missing parts supplied by reference TRBV7-6 and TRBJ2-7, is GAGVSQSPRYKVTKRGQDVALRCDPISGHVSLYWYRQALGQGPEFLTYFNYEAQQDKSGLPNDRFSAERPEGSISTLTIQRTEQRDSAMYRCASSLAGDSGEQYFGPGTRLTVT.